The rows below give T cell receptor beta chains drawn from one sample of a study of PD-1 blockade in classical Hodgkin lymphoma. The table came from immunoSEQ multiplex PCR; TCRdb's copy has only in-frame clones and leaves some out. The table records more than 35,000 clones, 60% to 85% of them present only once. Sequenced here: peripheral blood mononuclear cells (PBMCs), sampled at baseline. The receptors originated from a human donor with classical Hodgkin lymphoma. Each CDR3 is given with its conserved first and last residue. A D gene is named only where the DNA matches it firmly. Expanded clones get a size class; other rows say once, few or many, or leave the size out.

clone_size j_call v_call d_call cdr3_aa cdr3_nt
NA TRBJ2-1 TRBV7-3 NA CASSLSAEAGIYNEQFF TGTGCCAGCAGCTTGTCTGCGGAAGCGGGTATATACAATGAGCAGTTCTTC
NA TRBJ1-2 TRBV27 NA CASSSRTPFGYTF TGTGCCAGCAGTTCTCGGACCCCTTTCGGCTACACCTTC
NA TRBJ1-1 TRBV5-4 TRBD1 CASSSLDRGYTEAFF TGTGCCAGCAGCTCGCTAGACAGGGGGTACACTGAAGCTTTCTTT
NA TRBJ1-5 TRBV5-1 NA CASSLDGDFNQPQHF TGCGCCAGCAGCTTGGACGGGGACTTCAATCAGCCCCAGCATTTT
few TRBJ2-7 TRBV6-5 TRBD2 CASSSPHSGSGEQYF TGTGCCAGCAGTTCCCCCCATAGCGGGAGCGGCGAGCAGTACTTC
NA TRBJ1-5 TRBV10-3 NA CAIRAGLLNQPQHF TGTGCCATCAGGGCGGGCCTTCTAAATCAGCCCCAGCATTTT
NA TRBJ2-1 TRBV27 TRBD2 CASSLSREWHNEQFF TGTGCCAGCAGTTTATCGCGGGAGTGGCACAATGAGCAGTTCTTC
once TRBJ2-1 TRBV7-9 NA CASSSGDSAEQFF TGTGCCAGCAGTTCGGGGGACTCCGCTGAGCAGTTCTTC
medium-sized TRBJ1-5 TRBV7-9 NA CASSLGPNQPQHF TGTGCCAGCAGCTTAGGCCCCAATCAGCCCCAGCATTTT
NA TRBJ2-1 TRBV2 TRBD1 CASAYGQEYNEQFF TGTGCCAGCGCGTACGGACAGGAGTACAATGAGCAGTTCTTC
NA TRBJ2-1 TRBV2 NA CASSSYNEQFF TGTGCCAGCAGTTCCTACAATGAGCAGTTCTTC
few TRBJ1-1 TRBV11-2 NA CASSLDRAGETEAFF TGTGCCAGCAGCTTAGATCGGGCGGGGGAAACCGAAGCTTTCTTT
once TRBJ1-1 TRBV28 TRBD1 CASSFRQGFYAEAFF TGTGCCAGCAGTTTCCGACAGGGGTTTTACGCTGAAGCTTTCTTT
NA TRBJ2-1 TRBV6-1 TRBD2 CASSTVVLAGQLF TGTGCCAGCAGTACCGTCGTACTAGCGGGACAACTCTTC
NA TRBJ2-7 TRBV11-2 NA CASSLFYEQYF TGTGCCAGCAGCTTGTTTTACGAGCAGTACTTC
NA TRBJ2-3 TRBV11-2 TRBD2 CASSPGLAGGREDTQYF TGTGCCAGCAGCCCGGGACTAGCGGGAGGTCGGGAAGATACGCAGTATTTT
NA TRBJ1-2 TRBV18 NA CASSPSGGNDGYTF TGTGCCAGCTCACCCAGCGGTGGGAATGATGGCTACACCTTC
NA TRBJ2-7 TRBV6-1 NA CATSSDQYF TGTGCCACATCTTCGGATCAGTACTTC
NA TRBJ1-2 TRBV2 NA CASSEQGTSYGYTF TGTGCCAGCAGTGAACAGGGGACCTCCTATGGCTACACCTTC
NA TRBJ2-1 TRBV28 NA CATERNSYNEQFF TGTGCCACCGAGCGAAACTCCTACAATGAGCAGTTCTTC
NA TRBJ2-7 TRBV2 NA CASTDPTSASYEQYF TGTGCCAGCACCGATCCGACCTCAGCAAGCTACGAGCAGTACTTC
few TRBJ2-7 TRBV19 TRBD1 CASSIGGRGTYEQYF TGTGCCAGTAGTATAGGAGGCAGGGGGACCTACGAGCAGTACTTC
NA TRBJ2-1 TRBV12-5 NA CASGLGTTTSVNEQFF TGTGCTAGTGGTTTGGGCACAACGACTAGTGTCAATGAGCAGTTCTTC
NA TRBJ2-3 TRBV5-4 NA CASSSKDSPRTDTQYF TGTGCCAGCAGCTCGAAGGACAGCCCTCGAACAGATACGCAGTATTTT
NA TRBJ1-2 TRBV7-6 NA CASSLGGNGYTF TGTGCCAGCAGCTTAGGTGGAAATGGCTACACCTTC
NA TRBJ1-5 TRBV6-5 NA CASSPYSNQPQHF TGTGCCAGCTCGCCCTATAGCAATCAGCCCCAGCATTTT
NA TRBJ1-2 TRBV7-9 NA CASSFQGPDGYTF TGTGCCAGCAGCTTCCAAGGGCCGGATGGCTACACCTTC
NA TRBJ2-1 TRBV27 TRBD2 CASSPTPSGSANEQFF TGTGCCAGCAGTCCGACGCCTAGCGGGAGTGCAAATGAGCAGTTCTTC
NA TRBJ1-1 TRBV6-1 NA CASSATSGRTEAFF TGTGCCAGCAGTGCTACCTCTGGTAGAACTGAAGCTTTCTTT
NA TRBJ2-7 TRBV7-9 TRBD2 CASSLYGGEYEQYF TGTGCCAGCAGCTTATACGGGGGGGAGTACGAGCAGTACTTC
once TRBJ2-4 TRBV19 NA CASSRWALAKNIQYF TGTGCCAGTAGTAGGTGGGCCCTAGCCAAAAACATTCAGTACTTC
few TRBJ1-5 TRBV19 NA CASSIWGNQPQHF TGTGCCAGTAGTATTTGGGGGAATCAGCCCCAGCATTTT
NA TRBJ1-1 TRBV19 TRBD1 CASSWRQGGTEAFF TGTGCCAGTAGTTGGAGACAGGGTGGCACTGAAGCTTTCTTT
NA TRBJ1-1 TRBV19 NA CASSSSGRVAFF TGTGCCAGTAGTTCCTCGGGACGGGTAGCTTTCTTT
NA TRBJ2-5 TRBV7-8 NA CASRRDEWVGALWETQYF TGTGCCAGCCGACGGGATGAGTGGGTGGGAGCTCTATGGGAGACCCAGTACTTC
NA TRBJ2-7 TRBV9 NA CASSPHQGEQYF TGTGCCAGCAGTCCGCACCAGGGCGAGCAGTACTTC
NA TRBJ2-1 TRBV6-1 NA CASSDLSGNEQFF TGTGCCAGCAGTGACCTCTCAGGGAATGAGCAGTTCTTC
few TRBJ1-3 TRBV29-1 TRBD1 CSVQGGTNSGNTIYF TGCAGCGTCCAGGGGGGTACCAACTCTGGAAACACCATATATTTT
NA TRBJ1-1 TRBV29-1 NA CSVEGGREAFF TGCAGCGTTGAAGGGGGCAGAGAAGCTTTCTTT
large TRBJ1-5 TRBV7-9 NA CASSSTGSGNQPQHF TGTGCCAGCAGCTCTACGGGTTCGGGCAATCAGCCCCAGCATTTT
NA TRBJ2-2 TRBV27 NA CASTPLTGRASNTGELFF TGTGCCAGCACTCCCCTGACAGGGAGGGCGTCGAACACCGGGGAGCTGTTTTTT
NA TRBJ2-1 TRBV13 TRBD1 CASSQDRSSSYNEQFF TGTGCCAGCAGCCAGGACAGGTCCAGCTCCTACAATGAGCAGTTCTTC
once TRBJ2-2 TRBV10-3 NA CALRKGAMNTGELFF TGTGCCCTTCGGAAAGGGGCGATGAACACCGGGGAGCTGTTTTTT
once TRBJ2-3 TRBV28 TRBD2 CASSFPIAGKGTDTQYF TGTGCCAGCAGTTTTCCAATAGCGGGAAAAGGCACAGATACGCAGTATTTT
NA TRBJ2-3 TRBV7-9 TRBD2 CASSLDLSGALGQYF TGTGCCAGCAGCTTAGATCTTAGCGGGGCTCTTGGGCAGTATTTT
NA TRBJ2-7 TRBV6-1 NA CASSYLSRAYEQYF TGTGCCAGCAGTTATCTTTCCCGGGCCTACGAGCAGTACTTC
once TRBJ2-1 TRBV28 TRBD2 CASSPPGLAGIYNEQFF TGTGCCAGCAGTCCCCCGGGACTAGCGGGAATTTACAATGAGCAGTTCTTC
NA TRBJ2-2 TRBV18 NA CASSPRPGPTGELFF TGTGCCAGCTCACCCCGGCCAGGGCCCACCGGGGAGCTGTTTTTT
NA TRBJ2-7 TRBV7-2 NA CASSLDRRVSYEQYF TGTGCCAGCAGCTTAGACCGAAGGGTCTCCTACGAGCAGTACTTC
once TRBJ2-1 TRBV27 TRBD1 CASSLGQGANEQFF TGTGCCAGCAGTTTAGGACAGGGGGCTAATGAGCAGTTCTTC
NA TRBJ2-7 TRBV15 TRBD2 CATSRDGGGAYEQYF TGTGCCACCAGCAGAGATGGCGGGGGAGCCTACGAGCAGTACTTC